This entry is about one T cell receptor beta chain. This entry is derived from a study of CD8+ T cells in alopecia areata. Sequencing used cDNA as its template, made by extracting RNA and reverse transcribing it. Method: immunoSEQ multiplex PCR; TCRdb's copy keeps in-frame clones and lacks some. The sample has 150,000 to 200,000 clones, about 60% seen once. CDR3 length: 14 residues. V lost 3 bases, J lost 6 bases, and 15 bases lay in between. Germline lookup yields CDR1 SGHTA and CDR2 FQGTGA. This TCR derives from a human donor with alopecia areata. The chain combines TRBV7-3 with TRBJ2-7; maybe TRBD2 (5 bases). Sequences were derived from CD4+ T cells sorted from blood, sampled at week 0. CDR3 nucleotide sequence: TGTGCCAGCAGCTTGGGGTCTTCAGAGGGCGAGCAGTACTTC. The encoded protein is CASSLGSSEGEQYF.